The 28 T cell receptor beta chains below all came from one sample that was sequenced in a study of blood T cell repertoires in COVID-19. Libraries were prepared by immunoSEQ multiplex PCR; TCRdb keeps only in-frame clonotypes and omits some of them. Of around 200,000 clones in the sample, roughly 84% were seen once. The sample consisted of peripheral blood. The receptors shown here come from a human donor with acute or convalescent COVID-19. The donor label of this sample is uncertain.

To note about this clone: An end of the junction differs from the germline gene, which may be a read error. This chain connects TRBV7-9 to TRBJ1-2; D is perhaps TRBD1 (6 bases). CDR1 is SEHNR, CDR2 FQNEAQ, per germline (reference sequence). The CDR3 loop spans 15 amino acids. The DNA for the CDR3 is TGTGCCAGCAGCCCAAACAGGGTTACTAACGATGGCTACACCTTC. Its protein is CASSPNRVTNDGYTF.

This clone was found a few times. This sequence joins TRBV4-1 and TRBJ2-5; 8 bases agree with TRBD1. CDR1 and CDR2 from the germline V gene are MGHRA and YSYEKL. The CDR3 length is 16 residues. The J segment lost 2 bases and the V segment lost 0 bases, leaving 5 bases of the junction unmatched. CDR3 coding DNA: TGCGCCAGCAGCCAAGATCAGGGGGCGGGGCAAGAGACCCAGTACTTC. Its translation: CASSQDQGAGQETQYF.

As DNA, the CDR3 is TGCGCCAGCAGTACCGGGACAGATACGCAGTATTTT. This sequence encodes CASSTGTDTQYF. The gene calls are TRBV5-1 and TRBJ2-3; D remains unclear. With 5 bases removed from V and 3 bases from J, the gap between germline ends came to 7 bases. CDR1 SGHRS and CDR2 YFSETQ come from the germline V gene. CDR3 size: 12 residues.

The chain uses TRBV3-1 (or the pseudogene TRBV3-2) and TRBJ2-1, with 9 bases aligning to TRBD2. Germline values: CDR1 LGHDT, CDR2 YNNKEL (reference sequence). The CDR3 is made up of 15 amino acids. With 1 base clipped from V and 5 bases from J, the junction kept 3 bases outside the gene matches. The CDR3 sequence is CASSQARLADNEQFF. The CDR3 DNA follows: TGTGCCAGCAGCCAAGCTCGACTAGCGGACAATGAGCAGTTCTTC.

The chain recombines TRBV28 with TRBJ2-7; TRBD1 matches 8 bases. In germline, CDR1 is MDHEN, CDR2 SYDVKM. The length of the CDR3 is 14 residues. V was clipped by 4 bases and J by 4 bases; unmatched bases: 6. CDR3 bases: TGTGCCAGCAGTTCCGGGACAGGAAGATACGAGCAGTACTTC. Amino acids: CASSSGTGRYEQYF.

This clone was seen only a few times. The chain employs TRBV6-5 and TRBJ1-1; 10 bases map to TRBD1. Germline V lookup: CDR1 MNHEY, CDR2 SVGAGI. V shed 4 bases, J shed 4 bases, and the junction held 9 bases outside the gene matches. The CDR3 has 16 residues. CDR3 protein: CASSFMTGGRGTEAFF. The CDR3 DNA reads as TGTGCCAGCAGTTTTATGACAGGGGGCCGTGGCACTGAAGCTTTCTTT.

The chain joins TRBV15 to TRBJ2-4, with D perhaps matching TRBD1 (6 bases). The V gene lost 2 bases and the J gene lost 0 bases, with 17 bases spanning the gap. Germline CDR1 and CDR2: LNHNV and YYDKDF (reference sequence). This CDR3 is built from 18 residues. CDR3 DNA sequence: TGTGCCACCAGCAGACCCGCCCAATCAGGGGTAGCCAAAAACATTCAGTACTTC. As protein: CATSRPAQSGVAKNIQYF. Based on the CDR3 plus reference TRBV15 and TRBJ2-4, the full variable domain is DAMVIQNPRYQVTQFGKPVTLSCSQTLNHNVMYWYQQKSSQAPKLLFHYYDKDFNNEADTPDNFQSRRPNTSFCFLDIRSPGLGDTAMYLCATSRPAQSGVAKNIQYFGAGTRLSVL.

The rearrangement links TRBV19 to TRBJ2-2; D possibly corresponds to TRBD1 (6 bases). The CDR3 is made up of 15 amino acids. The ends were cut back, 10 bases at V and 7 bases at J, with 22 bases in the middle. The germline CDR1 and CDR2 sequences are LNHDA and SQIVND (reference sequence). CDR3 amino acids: CAKYIPFQGRGELFF. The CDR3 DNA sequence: TGTGCCAAATACATCCCCTTTCAGGGGCGCGGGGAGCTGTTTTTT.

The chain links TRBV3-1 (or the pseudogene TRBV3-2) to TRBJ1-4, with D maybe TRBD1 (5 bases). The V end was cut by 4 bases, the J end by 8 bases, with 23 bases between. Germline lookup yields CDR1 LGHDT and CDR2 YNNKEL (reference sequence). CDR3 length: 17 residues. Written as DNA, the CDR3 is TGTGCCAGCAGCCTCCGAAATCCCAGGGTTACGGGCGAAAAACTGTTTTTT. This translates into CASSLRNPRVTGEKLFF.

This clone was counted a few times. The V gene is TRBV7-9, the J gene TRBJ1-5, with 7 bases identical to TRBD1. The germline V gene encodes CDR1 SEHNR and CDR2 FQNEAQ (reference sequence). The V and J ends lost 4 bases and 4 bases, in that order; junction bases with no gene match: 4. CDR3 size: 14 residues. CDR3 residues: CASSSVQGNQPQHF. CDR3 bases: TGTGCCAGCAGCTCAGTACAGGGGAATCAGCCCCAGCATTTT.

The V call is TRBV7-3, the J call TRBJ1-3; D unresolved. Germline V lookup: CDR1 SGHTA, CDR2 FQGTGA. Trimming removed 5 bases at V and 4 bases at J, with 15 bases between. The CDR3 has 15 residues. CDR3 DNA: TGTGCCAGCAGCCTTGGCGGCAGTGGAGGAAACACCATATATTTT. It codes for CASSLGGSGGNTIYF.

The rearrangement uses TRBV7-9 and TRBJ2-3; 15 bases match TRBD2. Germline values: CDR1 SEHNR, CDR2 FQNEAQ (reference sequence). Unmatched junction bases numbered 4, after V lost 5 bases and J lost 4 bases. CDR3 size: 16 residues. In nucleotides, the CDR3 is TGTGCCAGCAGCAGAGGACTAGCGGGGGGGCCAGATACGCAGTATTTT. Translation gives CASSRGLAGGPDTQYF.

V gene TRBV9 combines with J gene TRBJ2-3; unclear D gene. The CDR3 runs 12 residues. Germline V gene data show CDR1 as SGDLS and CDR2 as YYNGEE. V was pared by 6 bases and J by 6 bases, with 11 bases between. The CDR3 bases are TGTGCCAGCACCCAGGTCCTCGATACGCAGTATTTT. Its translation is CASTQVLDTQYF. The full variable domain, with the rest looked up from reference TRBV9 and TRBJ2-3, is DSGVTQTPKHLITATGQRVTLRCSPRSGDLSVYWYQQSLDQGLQFLIQYYNGEERAKGNILERFSAQQFPDLHSELNLSSLELGDSALYFCASTQVLDTQYFGPGTRLTVL.

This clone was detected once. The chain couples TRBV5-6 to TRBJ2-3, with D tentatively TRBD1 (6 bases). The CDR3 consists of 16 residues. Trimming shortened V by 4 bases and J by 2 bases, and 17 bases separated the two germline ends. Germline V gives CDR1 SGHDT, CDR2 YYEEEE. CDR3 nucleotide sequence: TGTGCCAGCAGCATTGGACAGACTCTACTCACAGATACGCAGTATTTT. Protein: CASSIGQTLLTDTQYF.

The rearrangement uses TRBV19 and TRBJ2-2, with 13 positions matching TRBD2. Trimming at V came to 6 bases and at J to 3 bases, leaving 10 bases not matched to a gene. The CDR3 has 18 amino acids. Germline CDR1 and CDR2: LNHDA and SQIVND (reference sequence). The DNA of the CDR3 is TGTGCCAGTAGAGGACTAGCGGGAGTTGTGGGGGACACCGGGGAGCTGTTTTTT. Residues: CASRGLAGVVGDTGELFF.

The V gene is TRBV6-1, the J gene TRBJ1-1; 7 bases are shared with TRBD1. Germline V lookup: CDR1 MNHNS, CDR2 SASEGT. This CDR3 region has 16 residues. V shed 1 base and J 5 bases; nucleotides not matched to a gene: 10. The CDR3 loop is CASSEEGARRRTEAFF. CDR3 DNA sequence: TGTGCCAGCAGTGAAGAGGGGGCCAGGAGAAGGACTGAAGCTTTCTTT.

This CDR3 reads CASTGGTTDTQYF. The DNA of the CDR3 is TGTGCCAGCACGGGGGGCACCACAGATACGCAGTATTTT. V is TRBV6-5 and J is TRBJ2-3; maybe TRBD2 (7 bases). The V end lost 7 bases, the J end lost 2 bases, and 10 bases lay between the germline ends. The CDR3 is 13 amino acids. Germline assignment: CDR1 MNHEY and CDR2 SVGAGI.

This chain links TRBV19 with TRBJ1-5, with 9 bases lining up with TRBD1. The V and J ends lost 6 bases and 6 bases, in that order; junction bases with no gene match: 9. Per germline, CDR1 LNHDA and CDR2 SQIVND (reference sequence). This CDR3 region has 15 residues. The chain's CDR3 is CASRSPGQGVQPQHF. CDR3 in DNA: TGTGCCAGTAGGAGTCCGGGACAGGGTGTTCAGCCCCAGCATTTT.

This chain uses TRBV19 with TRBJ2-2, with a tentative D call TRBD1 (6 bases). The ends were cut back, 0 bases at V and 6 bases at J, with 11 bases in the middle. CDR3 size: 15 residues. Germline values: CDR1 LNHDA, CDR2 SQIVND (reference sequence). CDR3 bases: TGTGCCAGTAGTATAGAGACAGGCTACCCCGGGGAGCTGTTTTTT. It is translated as CASSIETGYPGELFF.

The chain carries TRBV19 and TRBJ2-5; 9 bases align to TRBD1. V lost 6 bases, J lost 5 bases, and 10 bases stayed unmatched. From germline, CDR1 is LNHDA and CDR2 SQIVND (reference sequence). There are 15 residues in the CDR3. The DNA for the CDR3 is TGTGCCAGTAGCTCGGGACAGGGCGTCCCGGAGACCCAGTACTTC. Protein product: CASSSGQGVPETQYF.

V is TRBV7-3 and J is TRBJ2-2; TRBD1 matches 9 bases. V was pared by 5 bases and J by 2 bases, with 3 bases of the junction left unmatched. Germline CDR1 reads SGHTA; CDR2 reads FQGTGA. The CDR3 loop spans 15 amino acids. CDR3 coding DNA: TGTGCCAGCAGCCAACAGGGGGCAAACACCGGGGAGCTGTTTTTT. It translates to CASSQQGANTGELFF. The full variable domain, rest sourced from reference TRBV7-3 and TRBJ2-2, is GAGVSQTPSNKVTEKGKYVELRCDPISGHTALYWYRQSLGQGPEFLIYFQGTGAADDSGLPNDRFFAVRPEGSVSTLKIQRTERGDSAVYLCASSQQGANTGELFFGEGSRLTVL.

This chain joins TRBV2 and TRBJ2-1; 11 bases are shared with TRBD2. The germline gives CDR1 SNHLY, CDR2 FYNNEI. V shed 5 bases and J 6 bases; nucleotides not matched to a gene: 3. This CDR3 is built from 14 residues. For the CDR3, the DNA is TGTGCCAGCAGTCGACTAGCGGGGTCCAATGAGCAGTTCTTC. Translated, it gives CASSRLAGSNEQFF. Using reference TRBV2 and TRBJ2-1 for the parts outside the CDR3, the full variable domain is EPEVTQTPSHQVTQMGQEVILRCVPISNHLYFYWYRQILGQKVEFLVSFYNNEISEKSEIFDDQFSVERPDGSNFTLKIRSTKLEDSAMYFCASSRLAGSNEQFFGPGTRLTVL.

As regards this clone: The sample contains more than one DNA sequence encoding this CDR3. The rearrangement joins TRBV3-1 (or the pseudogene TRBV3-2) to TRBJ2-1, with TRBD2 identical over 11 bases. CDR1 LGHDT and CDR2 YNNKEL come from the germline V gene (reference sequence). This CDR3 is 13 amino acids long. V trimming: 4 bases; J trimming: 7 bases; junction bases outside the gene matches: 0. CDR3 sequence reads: CASSRTSGNEQFF. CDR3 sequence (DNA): TGTGCCAGCAGCCGGACTAGCGGGAATGAGCAGTTCTTC.

The CDR3 spells CASTPGGNTIYF. CDR3 coding DNA: TGTGCCAGCACCCCCGGGGGAAACACCATATATTTT. The chain couples TRBV12-3 or TRBV12-4 to TRBJ1-3; D gene unclear. V was clipped by 7 bases and J by 4 bases, with 8 bases between them. The CDR3 has 12 amino acids.

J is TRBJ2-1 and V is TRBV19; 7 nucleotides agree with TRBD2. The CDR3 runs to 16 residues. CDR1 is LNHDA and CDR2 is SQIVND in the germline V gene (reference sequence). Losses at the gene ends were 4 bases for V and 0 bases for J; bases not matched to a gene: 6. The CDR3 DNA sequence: TGTGCCAGTAGTACCTTAGCGGGTCGCTCCTACAATGAGCAGTTCTTC. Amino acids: CASSTLAGRSYNEQFF.

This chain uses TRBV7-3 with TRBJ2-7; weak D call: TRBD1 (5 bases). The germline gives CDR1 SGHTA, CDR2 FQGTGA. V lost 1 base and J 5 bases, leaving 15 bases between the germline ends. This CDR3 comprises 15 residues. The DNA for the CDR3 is TGTGCCAGCAGCTTAAGGGGCGAGACCAACAACGAGCAGTACTTC. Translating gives CASSLRGETNNEQYF. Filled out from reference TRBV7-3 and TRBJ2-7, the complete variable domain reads GAGVSQTPSNKVTEKGKYVELRCDPISGHTALYWYRQSLGQGPEFLIYFQGTGAADDSGLPNDRFFAVRPEGSVSTLKIQRTERGDSAVYLCASSLRGETNNEQYFGPGTRLTVT.

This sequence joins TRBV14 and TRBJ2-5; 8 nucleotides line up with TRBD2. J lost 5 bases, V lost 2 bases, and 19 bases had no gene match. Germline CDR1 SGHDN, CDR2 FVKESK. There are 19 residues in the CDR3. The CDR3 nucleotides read TGTGCCAGCAGCCAACCCGGGACATTCGGGGGGGGCGTTCACGAGACCCAGTACTTC. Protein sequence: CASSQPGTFGGGVHETQYF.

The CDR3 DNA sequence: TGTGCCAGCAGCCCCCCGACAGGGGGCGCGGGTGGCTACACCTTC. Its translation is CASSPPTGGAGGYTF. The chain has TRBV2 and TRBJ1-2, with 10 bases that match TRBD1. V dropped 6 bases and J dropped 7; count of bases not matched to a gene: 11. The CDR3 totals 15 residues. The germline gives CDR1 SNHLY, CDR2 FYNNEI. The whole variable domain, filled in from reference TRBV2 and TRBJ1-2, reads EPEVTQTPSHQVTQMGQEVILRCVPISNHLYFYWYRQILGQKVEFLVSFYNNEISEKSEIFDDQFSVERPDGSNFTLKIRSTKLEDSAMYFCASSPPTGGAGGYTFGSGTRLTVV.